This T cell receptor (beta chain) was observed in a study of CXCR3-negative and CXCR3-positive naive CD8 T cells. Study observations and caveats: Memory CD8+ cells showed much lower diversity, while both naive subsets displayed comparably high diversity. TRB CDR3 hydrophobicity was greater in CXCR3-positive naive cells than in CXCR3-negative naive cells. Both naive subsets carried similar amounts of surface CD5, so TCR strength was inferred from TRB CDR3 properties.

Germline CDR1 is SQVTM and CDR2 is ANQGSEA. The CDR3 loop spans 16 amino acids. 5' RACE with UMI labels generated the TRB cDNA libraries. TCRdb re-analyzed the 5' RACE reads; it lists each CDR3 protein once, without DNA. The sample's table shows under 85,000 distinct CDR3 sequences. Naivety in CD8+ T cells corresponded to a CD45RO-CCR7+CD27+CD95- phenotype. With regard to this clonotype: The antigen is not known.

The chain carries TRBV29-1 and TRBJ2-7. Specimen: naive CXCR3+ CD8+ T cells from blood. Subset described: CD45RO-CCR7+CD27+CD95- naive CD8+ T cells expressing CXCR3 (TNR3+). This TCR was sampled from a human donor in good health. Some clones in this sample may be carry-over from other donors' samples. This CDR3 reads CSVEGVDLLDPRGQYF.